One and the same sample provided the 13 T cell receptor beta chains below, sequenced in a study of metastatic and nonmetastatic thyroid tumors. None of the patients had undergone any treatment ahead of thyroid surgery. TCRdb re-called the PCR reads via MiXCR. This sample has around 27,000 clones; more than 20% occur once, and the top ten carry under 2.5%. Source material: blood. The receptors stem from a female donor with papillary thyroid cancer or a benign thyroid nodule (not recorded which). Some clones in this sample may be carry-over from other donors' samples.

This clone has a count of ten or more. This could be a read error, since a much larger clone is one nucleotide away. Additional DNA sequences in this sample encode the identical CDR3. V usage is TRBV19 and J usage is TRBJ2-1, with 10 bases fitting TRBD1. The germline CDR1 and CDR2 sequences are LNHDA and SQIVND (reference sequence). The CDR3 covers 15 residues. CDR3 sequence: CASGIRDRGYNEQFF. The CDR3 DNA sequence: TGTGCCAGTGGTATCCGGGACAGGGGCTACAATGAGCAGTTCTTC.

This clone was detected many times. The CDR3 loop is CASSDPPTRAKNTEAFF. DNA for the CDR3: TGCGCCAGCAGTGACCCGCCGACAAGGGCTAAGAACACTGAAGCTTTCTTT. This sequence joins TRBV10-1 and TRBJ1-1; D gene unclear. The CDR3 is 17 amino acids. V was trimmed by 3 bases and J by 1 base, leaving 18 bases between them. Germline V CDR1 and CDR2: WNHNN, SYGVQD (reference sequence).

This clone was observed at least ten times. The rearrangement links TRBV11-3 to TRBJ2-1; D possibly corresponds to TRBD2 (5 bases). Germline V CDR1 and CDR2: SGHNT, YENEEA. The length of the CDR3 is 15 residues. The V end lost 5 bases, the J end lost 0 bases, and 11 bases lay between the germline ends. CDR3 DNA: TGTGCCAGCAGCCAGGACTTGAACTCCTACAATGAGCAGTTCTTC. Translation gives CASSQDLNSYNEQFF. The full variable domain, completed using reference TRBV11-3 and TRBJ2-1, is EAGVVQSPRYKIIEKKQPVAFWCNPISGHNTLYWYLQNLGQGPELLIRYENEEAVDDSQLPKDRFSAERLKGVDSTLKIQPAELGDSAVYLCASSQDLNSYNEQFFGPGTRLTVL.

Notes on this clone: No conserved phenylalanine or tryptophan is present at the end of the CDR3, so a read error is the likely explanation. The rearrangement uses TRBV29-1 and TRBJ2-2; D ambiguous. Germline loops: CDR1 SQVTM, CDR2 ANQGSEA. The CDR3 covers 15 residues. Trimming stripped 4 bases from V and 6 bases from J, with 18 bases between. CDR3 coding DNA: TGCAGCGTTGGACCGGTACTCGATGGCGCCGGGGAGCTGTTTCTT. As protein: CSVGPVLDGAGELFL.

This clone was observed at least ten times. The genes are TRBV5-6 and TRBJ1-6; D might be TRBD1 (6 bases). The V and J ends lost 0 bases and 6 bases respectively, with 13 bases between them. This CDR3 is 16 amino acids long. Germline V gene data show CDR1 as SGHDT and CDR2 as YYEEEE. For the CDR3, the DNA is TGTGCCAGCAGCTTGGGGGGGCTTTCCCCTAATTCACCCCTCCACTTT. Translated, it gives CASSLGGLSPNSPLHF.

This clone was detected many times. The gene calls are TRBV5-1 and TRBJ2-3; weak D call: TRBD1 (6 bases). The CDR3 has 15 residues. Germline loops: CDR1 SGHRS, CDR2 YFSETQ. Trimming cost V 0 bases and J 0 bases, with 8 bases left between them. The CDR3 reads CASSLVTGSTDTQYF. The CDR3 region has the DNA TGCGCCAGCAGCTTGGTGACAGGAAGCACAGATACGCAGTATTTT.

This clone showed up many times. This sequence joins TRBV10-3 and TRBJ1-1, with D hard to call. The V end lost 7 bases, the J end lost 0 bases, and 9 bases lay between the germline ends. In germline, CDR1 is ENHRY, CDR2 SYGVKD. This CDR3 contains 13 residues. In nucleotides, the CDR3 is TGTGCCATCAATCAGGACCTGAACACTGAAGCTTTCTTT. It encodes CAINQDLNTEAFF.

This clone has a count of ten or more. This chain connects TRBV10-3 to TRBJ1-2, with D perhaps TRBD1 (6 bases). The CDR3 covers 16 residues. The V end lost 6 bases, the J end lost 8 bases, and 25 bases lay between the germline ends. Germline lookup yields CDR1 ENHRY and CDR2 SYGVKD. CDR3 loop: CAISPGDGGAGYGYTF. CDR3 nucleotides: TGTGCCATCAGCCCAGGGGATGGGGGCGCGGGTTACGGCTACACCTTC.

By share of the sample, this clone is medium-sized. This chain uses TRBV27 with TRBJ2-7, with TRBD2 matching over 12 bases. Germline CDR1 and CDR2: MNHEY and SMNVEV (reference sequence). The trim removed 1 base at V and 5 bases at J, leaving 6 bases unmatched. The CDR3 runs to 16 residues. CDR3 protein: CASSLLTSGRNHEQYF. CDR3 coding DNA: TGTGCCAGCAGTTTATTAACTAGCGGGAGGAACCACGAGCAGTACTTC.

By share, this clone counts as medium-sized. This chain joins TRBV6-1 and TRBJ2-7; TRBD2 agrees at 15 bases. Germline CDR1 is MNHNS and CDR2 is SASEGT. The J segment lost 4 bases and the V segment lost 5 bases, leaving 9 bases of the junction unmatched. The CDR3 is 17 amino acids. As DNA, the CDR3 is TGTGCCAGCAGTTTATGGACTAGCGGGAGGGCCGTGTACGAGCAGTACTTC. It codes for CASSLWTSGRAVYEQYF.

This clone was detected ten times or more. The chain carries TRBV19 and TRBJ1-2; 7 nucleotides line up with TRBD1. The CDR3 has 14 amino acids. The germline CDR1 and CDR2 sequences are LNHDA and SQIVND (reference sequence). V trimming: 6 bases; J trimming: 2 bases; junction bases outside the gene matches: 6. The CDR3 DNA reads TGTGCCAGTAGGCCCCGGGACAGAAACTATGGCTACACCTTC. It yields the protein CASRPRDRNYGYTF.

Judged by abundance, this clone is medium-sized. The chain has TRBV27 and TRBJ1-2; D is unresolved. The CDR3 spans 18 residues. The ends were cut back, 1 base at V and 0 bases at J, with 18 bases in the middle. Germline V gene lookup returns CDR1 MNHEY and CDR2 SMNVEV (reference sequence). The DNA for the CDR3 is TGTGCCAGCAGTTTATATTTGGGTTATCGAGGAGCTAACTATGGCTACACCTTC. Residues: CASSLYLGYRGANYGYTF.

This clone was recorded at least ten times. This chain connects TRBV28 to TRBJ2-3; no reliable D call. CDR1 MDHEN and CDR2 SYDVKM come from the germline V gene. The CDR3 covers 14 residues. Between the trimmed V and J ends, which lost 3 bases and 1 base, there was a span of 8 bases. Here the CDR3 reads CASSFLAGTDTQYF. As DNA, the CDR3 is TGTGCCAGCAGTTTTTTGGCGGGCACAGATACGCAGTATTTT.